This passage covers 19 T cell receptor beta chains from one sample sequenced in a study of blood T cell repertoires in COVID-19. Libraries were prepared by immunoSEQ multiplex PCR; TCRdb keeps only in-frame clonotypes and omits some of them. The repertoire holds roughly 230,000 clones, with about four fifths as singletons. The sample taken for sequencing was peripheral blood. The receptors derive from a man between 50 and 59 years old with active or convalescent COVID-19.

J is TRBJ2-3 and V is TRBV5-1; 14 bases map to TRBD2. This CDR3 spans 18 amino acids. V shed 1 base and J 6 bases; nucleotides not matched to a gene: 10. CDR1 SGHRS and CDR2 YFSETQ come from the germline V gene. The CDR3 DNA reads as TGCGCCAGCAGCTTGCCCCGGACTAGCGGGGGGAGAGGGGATACGCAGTATTTT. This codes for CASSLPRTSGGRGDTQYF.

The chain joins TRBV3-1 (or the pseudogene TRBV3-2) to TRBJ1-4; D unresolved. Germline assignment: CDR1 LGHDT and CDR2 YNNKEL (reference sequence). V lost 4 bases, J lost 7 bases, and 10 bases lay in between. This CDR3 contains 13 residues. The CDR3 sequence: CASSPTPSEKLFF. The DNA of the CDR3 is TGTGCCAGCAGCCCTACCCCTAGTGAAAAACTGTTTTTT.

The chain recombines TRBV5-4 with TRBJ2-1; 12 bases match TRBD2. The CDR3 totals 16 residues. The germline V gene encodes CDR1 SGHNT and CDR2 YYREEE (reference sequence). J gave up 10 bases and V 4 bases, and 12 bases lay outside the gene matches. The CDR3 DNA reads TGTGCCAGCAGCCGCACTAGCGGGGGGCGCTTTTCCGAGCAGTTCTTC. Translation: CASSRTSGGRFSEQFF.

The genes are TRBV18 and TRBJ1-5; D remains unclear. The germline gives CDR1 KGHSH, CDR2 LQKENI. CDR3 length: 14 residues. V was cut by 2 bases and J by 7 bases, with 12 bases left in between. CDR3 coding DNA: TGTGCCAGCTCACCAGAGAGGGCGGCCCAGCCCCAGCATTTT. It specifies CASSPERAAQPQHF.

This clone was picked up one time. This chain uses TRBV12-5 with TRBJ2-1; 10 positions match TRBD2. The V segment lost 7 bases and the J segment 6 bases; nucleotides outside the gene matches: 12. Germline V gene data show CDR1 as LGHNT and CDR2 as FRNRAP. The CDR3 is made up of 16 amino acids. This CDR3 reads CASVPYGLAGVNEQFF. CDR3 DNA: TGTGCTAGTGTCCCCTACGGGCTAGCGGGGGTCAATGAGCAGTTCTTC.

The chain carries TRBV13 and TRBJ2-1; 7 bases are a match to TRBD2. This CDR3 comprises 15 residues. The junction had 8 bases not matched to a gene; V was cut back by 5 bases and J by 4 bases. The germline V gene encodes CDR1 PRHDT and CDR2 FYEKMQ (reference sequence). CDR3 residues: CASSRGVAGYNEQFF. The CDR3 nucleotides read TGTGCCAGCAGCCGGGGGGTGGCGGGGTACAATGAGCAGTTCTTC. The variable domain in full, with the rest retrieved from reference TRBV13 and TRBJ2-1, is AAGVIQSPRHLIKEKRETATLKCYPIPRHDTVYWYQQGPGQDPQFLISFYEKMQSDKGSIPDRFSAQQFSDYHSELNMSSLELGDSALYFCASSRGVAGYNEQFFGPGTRLTVL.

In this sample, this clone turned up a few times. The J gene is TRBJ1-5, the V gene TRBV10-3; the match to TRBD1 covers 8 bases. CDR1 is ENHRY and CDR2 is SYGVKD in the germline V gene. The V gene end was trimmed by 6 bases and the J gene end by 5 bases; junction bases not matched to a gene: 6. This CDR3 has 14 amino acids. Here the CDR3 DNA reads TGTGCCATCAGCGATGACAGGGGAGATCAGCCCCAGCATTTT. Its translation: CAISDDRGDQPQHF.

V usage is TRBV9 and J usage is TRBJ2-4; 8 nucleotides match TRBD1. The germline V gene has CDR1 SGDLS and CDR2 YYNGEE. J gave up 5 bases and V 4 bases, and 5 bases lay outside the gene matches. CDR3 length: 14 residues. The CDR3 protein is CASSLTGAENIQYF. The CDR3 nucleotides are TGTGCCAGCAGCCTGACAGGGGCCGAAAACATTCAGTACTTC.

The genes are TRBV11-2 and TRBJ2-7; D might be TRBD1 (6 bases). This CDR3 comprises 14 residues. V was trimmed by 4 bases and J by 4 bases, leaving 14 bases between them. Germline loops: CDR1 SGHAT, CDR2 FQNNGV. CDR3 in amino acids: CASSYSTGTYEQYF. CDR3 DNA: TGTGCCAGCAGCTACAGCACAGGGACGTACGAGCAGTACTTC.

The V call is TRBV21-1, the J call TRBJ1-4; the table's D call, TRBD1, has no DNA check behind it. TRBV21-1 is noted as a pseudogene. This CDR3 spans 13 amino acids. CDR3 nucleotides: TGTGCCACAGGGGCAGGGGCCCCACGGGAACTGTTTTTT. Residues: CATGAGAPRELFF.

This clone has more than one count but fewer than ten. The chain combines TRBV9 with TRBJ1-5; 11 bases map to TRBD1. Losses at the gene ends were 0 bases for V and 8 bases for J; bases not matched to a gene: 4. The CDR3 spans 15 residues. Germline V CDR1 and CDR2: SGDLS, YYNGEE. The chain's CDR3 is CASSVGQGQGEPQHF. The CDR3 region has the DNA TGTGCCAGCAGCGTAGGGCAGGGACAGGGGGAGCCCCAGCATTTT. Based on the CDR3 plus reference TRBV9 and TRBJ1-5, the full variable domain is DSGVTQTPKHLITATGQRVTLRCSPRSGDLSVYWYQQSLDQGLQFLIQYYNGEERAKGNILERFSAQQFPDLHSELNLSSLELGDSALYFCASSVGQGQGEPQHFGDGTRLSIL.

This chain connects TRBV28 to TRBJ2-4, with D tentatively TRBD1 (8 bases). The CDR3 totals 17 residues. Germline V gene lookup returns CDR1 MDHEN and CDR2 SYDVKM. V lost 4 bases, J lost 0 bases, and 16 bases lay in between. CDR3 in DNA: TGTGCCAGCAGTTCCCCAGGGGGCGGGAGAGCCAAAAACATTCAGTACTTC. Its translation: CASSSPGGGRAKNIQYF.

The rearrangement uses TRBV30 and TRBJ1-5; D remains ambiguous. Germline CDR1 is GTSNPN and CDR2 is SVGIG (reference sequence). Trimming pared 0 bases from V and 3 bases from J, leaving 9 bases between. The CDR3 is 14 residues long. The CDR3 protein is CAWSVAALNQPQHF. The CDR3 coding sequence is TGTGCCTGGAGTGTAGCGGCCCTCAATCAGCCCCAGCATTTT. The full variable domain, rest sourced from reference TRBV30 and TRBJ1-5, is SQTIHQWPATLVQPVGSPLSLECTVEGTSNPNLYWYRQAAGRGLQLLFYSVGIGQISSEVPQNLSASRPQDRQFILSSKKLLLSDSGFYLCAWSVAALNQPQHFGDGTRLSIL.

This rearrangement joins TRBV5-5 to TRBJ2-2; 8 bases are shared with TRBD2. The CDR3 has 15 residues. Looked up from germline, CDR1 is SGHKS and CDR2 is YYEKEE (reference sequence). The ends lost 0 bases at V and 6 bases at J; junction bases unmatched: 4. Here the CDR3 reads CASSLAGTSSGELFF. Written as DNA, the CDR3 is TGTGCCAGCAGCTTGGCCGGGACTAGTTCCGGGGAGCTGTTTTTT. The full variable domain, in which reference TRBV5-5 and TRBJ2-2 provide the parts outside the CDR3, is DAGVTQSPTHLIKTRGQQVTLRCSPISGHKSVSWYQQVLGQGPQFIFQYYEKEERGRGNFPDRFSARQFPNYSSELNVNALLLGDSALYLCASSLAGTSSGELFFGEGSRLTVL.

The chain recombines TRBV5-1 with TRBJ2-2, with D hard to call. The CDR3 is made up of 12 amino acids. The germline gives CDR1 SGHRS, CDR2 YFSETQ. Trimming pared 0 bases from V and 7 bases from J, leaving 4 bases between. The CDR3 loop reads CASSLAGGELFF. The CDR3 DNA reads TGCGCCAGCAGCTTGGCCGGCGGGGAGCTGTTTTTT. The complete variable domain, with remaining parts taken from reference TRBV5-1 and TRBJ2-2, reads KAGVTQTPRYLIKTRGQQVTLSCSPISGHRSVSWYQQTPGQGLQFLFEYFSETQRNKGNFPGRFSGRQFSNSRSEMNVSTLELGDSALYLCASSLAGGELFFGEGSRLTVL.

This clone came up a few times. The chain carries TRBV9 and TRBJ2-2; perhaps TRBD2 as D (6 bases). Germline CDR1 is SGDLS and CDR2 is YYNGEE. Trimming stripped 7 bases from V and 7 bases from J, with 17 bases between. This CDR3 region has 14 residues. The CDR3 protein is CASLRGLSGGELFF. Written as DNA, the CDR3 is TGTGCCAGCCTTCGGGGACTCAGCGGCGGGGAGCTGTTTTTT.

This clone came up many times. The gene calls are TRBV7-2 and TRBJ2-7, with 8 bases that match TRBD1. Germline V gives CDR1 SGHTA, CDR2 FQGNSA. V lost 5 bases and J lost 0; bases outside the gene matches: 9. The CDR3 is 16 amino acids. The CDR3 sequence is CASSPTTGAISYEQYF. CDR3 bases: TGTGCCAGCAGCCCTACGACAGGGGCGATCTCCTACGAGCAGTACTTC.

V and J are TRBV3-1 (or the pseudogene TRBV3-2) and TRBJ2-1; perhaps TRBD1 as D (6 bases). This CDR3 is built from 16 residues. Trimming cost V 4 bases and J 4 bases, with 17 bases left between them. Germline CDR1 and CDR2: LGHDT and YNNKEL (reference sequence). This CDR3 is CASSLPTGLLYNEQFF. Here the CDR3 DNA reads TGTGCCAGCAGCCTCCCTACAGGGCTCCTATACAATGAGCAGTTCTTC.

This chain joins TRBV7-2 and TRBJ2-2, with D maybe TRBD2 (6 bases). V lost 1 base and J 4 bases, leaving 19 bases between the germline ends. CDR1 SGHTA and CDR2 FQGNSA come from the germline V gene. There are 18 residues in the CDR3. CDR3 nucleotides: TGTGCCAGCAGCTTAGAGGGAGGACTCCAGTTCCGCACCGGGGAGCTGTTTTTT. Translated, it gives CASSLEGGLQFRTGELFF.